This T cell receptor beta chain was retrieved from a study of CD8 T cells in ankylosing spondylitis. CDR1 and CDR2 (germline): LGHDT, YNNKEL (reference sequence). The junction had 4 bases not matched to a gene; V was cut back by 4 bases and J by 4 bases. The CDR3 has 13 amino acids. TCRdb analysed the 5' RACE reads with MiXCR anew, one entry per CDR3 protein. The sample comprises hundreds of thousands of distinct CDR3 sequences, roughly a third of which are singletons, and roughly 4.2% rests with the top ten. This clonotype originated in a male donor with ankylosing spondylitis or in good health (not recorded which). Material for sequencing was blood, either unsorted or a sorted T cell fraction (not recorded which). The rearrangement uses TRBV3-1 and TRBJ2-7, with TRBD1 matching 7 bases. The CDR3 here is CASSPQGNYEQYF. CDR3 DNA: TGTGCCAGCAGCCCACAGGGGAATTACGAGCAGTACTTC.